The 8 T cell receptor beta chains below all came from one sample that was sequenced in a study of cytomegalovirus exposure and HLA in healthy donors (dated by TCRdb to about 2017). Library generation was performed with the immunoSEQ multiplex PCR assay. For the multiplex PCR, a mixture combining 60 forward primers for TCR Vbeta segments and 13 reverse primers for TCR Jbeta segments was used. The table was pulled from immuneACCESS by TCRdb, which kept in-frame rearrangements only. Such tables lose some clones; where checked, under half of the loss comes from unresolved V genes, and the rest has no known cause. The sample table contains just over 150,000 clones; only one count was recorded for approximately 82% of them. Of the sample, nearly 6.5% is held by the ten largest clones. Sequenced material: PBMCs. These receptors were collected from a man aged 45-65 years in good health and CMV-seropositive.

This chain links TRBV15 with TRBJ2-7; D possibly corresponds to TRBD2 (5 bases). The CDR3 is made up of 14 amino acids. Germline V gene lookup returns CDR1 LNHNV and CDR2 YYDKDF (reference sequence). Trimming pared 6 bases from V and 2 bases from J, leaving 14 bases between. The CDR3 reads CATRLEVGAYEQYF. The CDR3 bases are TGTGCCACCAGGCTCGAGGTCGGGGCCTACGAGCAGTACTTC.

This clone showed up just a few times. The chain combines TRBV6-5 with TRBJ1-2, with D hard to call. The V gene lost 5 bases and the J gene lost 14 bases, with 9 bases spanning the gap. The CDR3 runs 9 residues. Germline loops: CDR1 MNHEY, CDR2 SVGAGI. The CDR3 DNA follows: TGTGCCAGCAGTGATCGGAGGACCTTC. Residues: CASSDRRTF.

This clone was detected once. This chain uses TRBV11-2 with TRBJ2-5, with 9 bases fitting TRBD1. This CDR3 spans 14 amino acids. Trimming removed 3 bases from V and 5 bases from J; junction bases left unmatched: 4. From germline, CDR1 is SGHAT and CDR2 FQNNGV. The CDR3: CASSLGQGGETQYF. As DNA, the CDR3 is TGTGCCAGCAGCTTGGGACAGGGTGGCGAGACCCAGTACTTC. Full variable domain (rest looked up from reference TRBV11-2 and TRBJ2-5): EAGVAQSPRYKIIEKRQSVAFWCNPISGHATLYWYQQILGQGPKLLIQFQNNGVVDDSQLPKDRFSAERLKGVDSTLKIQPAKLEDSAVYLCASSLGQGGETQYFGPGTRLLVL.

This chain joins TRBV29-1 and TRBJ1-1; the D gene is possibly TRBD1 (6 bases). Trimming stripped 7 bases from V and 1 base from J, with 13 bases between. The CDR3 runs to 13 residues. Germline lookup yields CDR1 SQVTM and CDR2 ANQGSEA. CDR3 loop: CSAATGANTEAFF. The CDR3 DNA reads TGCAGCGCCGCGACAGGAGCGAACACTGAAGCTTTCTTT.

This chain connects TRBV5-1 to TRBJ1-4; 9 bases match TRBD1. The CDR3 contains 15 residues. CDR1 is SGHRS and CDR2 is YFSETQ in the germline V gene. V lost 3 bases and J lost 13; bases outside the gene matches: 13. The CDR3 coding sequence is TGCGCCAGCAGCTCCGACAGGGGGGGGATGAAAGGACTGTTTTTT. The encoded protein is CASSSDRGGMKGLFF.

J is TRBJ1-1 and V is TRBV6-1; D may be TRBD1 (5 bases). Germline V gene lookup returns CDR1 MNHNS and CDR2 SASEGT. Trimming removed 3 bases at V and 1 base at J, with 9 bases between. The CDR3 is 14 residues long. Here the CDR3 reads CASSEAGWNTEAFF. The CDR3 region has the DNA TGTGCCAGCAGTGAGGCAGGGTGGAACACTGAAGCTTTCTTT.

V gene TRBV9 combines with J gene TRBJ1-5; 7 bases are shared with TRBD1. With 4 bases clipped from V and 4 bases from J, the junction kept 11 bases outside the gene matches. The CDR3 contains 16 residues. The germline V gene encodes CDR1 SGDLS and CDR2 YYNGEE. This CDR3 is CASSPGGGTANQPQHF. The CDR3 DNA reads as TGTGCCAGCAGCCCAGGAGGGGGGACAGCTAATCAGCCCCAGCATTTT. The complete variable domain, with remaining parts taken from reference TRBV9 and TRBJ1-5, reads DSGVTQTPKHLITATGQRVTLRCSPRSGDLSVYWYQQSLDQGLQFLIQYYNGEERAKGNILERFSAQQFPDLHSELNLSSLELGDSALYFCASSPGGGTANQPQHFGDGTRLSIL.

The chain couples TRBV7-8 to TRBJ1-5, with D maybe TRBD1 (6 bases). V lost 5 bases to trimming and J lost 3 bases, with 14 bases between them. In germline, CDR1 is SGHVS, CDR2 FQNEAQ. This CDR3 spans 15 amino acids. The DNA for the CDR3 is TGTGCCAGCAGCCCAGCGACAGGCCTCAATCAGCCCCAGCATTTT. Its protein is CASSPATGLNQPQHF.